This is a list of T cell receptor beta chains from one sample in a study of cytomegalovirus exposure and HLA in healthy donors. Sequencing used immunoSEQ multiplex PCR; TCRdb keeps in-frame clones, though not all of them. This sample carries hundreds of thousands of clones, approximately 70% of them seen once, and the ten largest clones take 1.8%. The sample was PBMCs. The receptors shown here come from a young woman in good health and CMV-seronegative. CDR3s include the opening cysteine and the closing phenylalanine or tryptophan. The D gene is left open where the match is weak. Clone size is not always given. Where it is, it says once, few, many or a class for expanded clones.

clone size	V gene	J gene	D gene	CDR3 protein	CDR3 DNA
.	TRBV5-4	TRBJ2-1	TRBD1	CASSLAGTANYNEQFF	TGTGCCAGCAGCCTAGCCGGGACAGCCAACTACAATGAGCAGTTCTTC
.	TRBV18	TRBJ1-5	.	CASSPQAGSNQPQHF	TGTGCCAGCTCACCTCAGGCAGGTAGCAATCAGCCCCAGCATTTT
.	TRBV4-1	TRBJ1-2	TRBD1	CASSPRLGTGDFINYGYTF	TGCGCCAGCAGCCCCAGACTCGGGACAGGGGATTTTATTAACTATGGCTACACCTTC
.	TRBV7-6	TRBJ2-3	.	CASSPYYSDTQYF	TGTGCCAGCAGCCCTTATTATTCAGATACGCAGTATTTT
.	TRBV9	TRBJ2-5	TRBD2	CASSPAGVQETQYF	TGTGCCAGCAGCCCCGCGGGGGTACAAGAGACCCAGTACTTC
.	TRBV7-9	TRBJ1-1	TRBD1	CSSSPTGFEAFF	TGTTCCAGCAGCCCGACAGGGTTTGAAGCTTTCTTT
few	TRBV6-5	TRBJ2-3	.	CASSFGGSTDTQYF	TGTGCCAGCAGTTTCGGGGGAAGCACAGATACGCAGTATTTT
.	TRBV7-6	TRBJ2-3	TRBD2	CASSSGVRQLAGAPDTQYF	TGTGCCAGCAGCTCAGGGGTACGGCAACTAGCGGGAGCACCAGATACGCAGTATTTT
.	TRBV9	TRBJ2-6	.	CASSVELAGANVLTF	TGTGCCAGCAGCGTAGAGCTTGCTGGGGCCAACGTCCTGACTTTC
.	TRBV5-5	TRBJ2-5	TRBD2	CASSSGGMRETQYF	TGTGCCAGCAGCTCGGGGGGGATGAGAGAGACCCAGTACTTC
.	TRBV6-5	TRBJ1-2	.	CASSEGARYYGYTF	TGTGCCAGCAGTGAAGGGGCCAGGTACTATGGCTACACCTTC
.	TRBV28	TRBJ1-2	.	CASSRRRGPYTF	TGTGCCAGCAGCCGGAGGCGAGGGCCCTACACCTTC
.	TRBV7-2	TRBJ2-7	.	CASSSPPRTASSYEQYF	TGTGCCAGCAGCTCCCCTCCGCGGACAGCGAGCTCCTACGAGCAGTACTTC
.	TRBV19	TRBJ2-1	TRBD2	CATRGSPYNEQFF	TGTGCCACGCGGGGGTCCCCCTACAATGAGCAGTTCTTC
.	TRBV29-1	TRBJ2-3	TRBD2	CSVDIGGGDTQYF	TGCAGCGTTGATATCGGCGGGGGAGATACGCAGTATTTT
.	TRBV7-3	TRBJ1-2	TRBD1	CASSFRGRVGYTF	TGTGCCAGCAGCTTCAGGGGGCGGGTGGGCTACACCTTC
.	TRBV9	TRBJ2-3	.	CASSVAPGGRTDTQYF	TGTGCCAGCAGCGTAGCTCCGGGGGGCCGGACAGATACGCAGTATTTT
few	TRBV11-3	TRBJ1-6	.	CASTSRGGSPLHF	TGTGCCAGCACCTCGAGGGGGGGTTCACCCCTCCACTTT
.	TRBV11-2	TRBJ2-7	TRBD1	CASSQFRDRVNEQYF	TGTGCCAGCAGCCAATTCAGGGACAGGGTTAACGAGCAGTACTTC
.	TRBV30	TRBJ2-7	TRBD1	CAWSVRIPRVDRAPGSYEQYF	TGTGCCTGGAGTGTACGGATTCCGCGGGTAGACAGGGCTCCAGGGTCCTACGAGCAGTACTTC
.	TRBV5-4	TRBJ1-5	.	CASSSGRDQPQHF	TGTGCCAGCAGCTCCGGCCGGGATCAGCCCCAGCATTTT
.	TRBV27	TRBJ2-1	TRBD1	CASSLWTGDNEQFF	TGTGCCAGCAGTTTATGGACAGGGGACAATGAGCAGTTCTTC
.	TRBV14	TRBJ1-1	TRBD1	CASSPLDRGHTEAFF	TGTGCCAGCAGCCCCCTGGACAGGGGGCACACTGAAGCTTTCTTT
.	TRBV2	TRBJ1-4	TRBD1	CASSERGQGITNEKLFF	TGTGCCAGCAGTGAAAGGGGGCAGGGGATCACTAATGAAAAACTGTTTTTT
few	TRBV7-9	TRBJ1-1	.	CSSSLPGKGKNTEAFF	TGTTCCAGCAGCTTGCCCGGGAAGGGTAAGAACACTGAAGCTTTCTTT
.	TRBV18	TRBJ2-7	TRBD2	CASSPPSGRAYEQYF	TGTGCCAGCTCACCACCTAGCGGGAGGGCCTACGAGCAGTACTTC
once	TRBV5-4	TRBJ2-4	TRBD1	CASSVWTGSFKNIQYF	TGTGCCAGCAGCGTCTGGACAGGGTCCTTCAAAAACATTCAGTACTTC
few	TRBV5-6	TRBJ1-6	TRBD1	CAISLRTTGGLYNSPLHF	TGTGCCATCAGCTTGCGGACGACAGGGGGCCTATATAATTCACCCCTCCACTTT
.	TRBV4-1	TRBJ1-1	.	CASSLQSVAAATEAFF	TGCGCCAGCAGCCTCCAGAGTGTTGCAGCGGCCACTGAAGCTTTCTTT
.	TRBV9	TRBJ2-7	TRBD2	CASSVSAGEMGEQYF	TGTGCCAGCAGCGTAAGCGCGGGAGAGATGGGCGAGCAGTACTTC
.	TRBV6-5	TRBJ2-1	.	CASSFLGQNNEQFF	TGTGCCAGCAGTTTTCTCGGACAGAACAATGAGCAGTTCTTC